This T cell receptor beta chain was recovered during a study of blood T cell repertoires in COVID-19. Study-level background: The United States, Italy and Spain were the sources of the acute and convalescent COVID-19 samples.

V lost 3 bases and J 5 bases, leaving 6 bases between the germline ends. The germline V gene encodes CDR1 KGHDR and CDR2 SFDVKD. The length of the CDR3 is 12 residues. In the original analysis: How many nucleated cells were present was estimated from reference gene primer amplification. Here immunoSEQ multiplex PCR was the method, and the copy in TCRdb shows in-frame clones only, minus some. Clone size and the V and J calls come from that table; the DNA yielded D and trimming. Here the sample spans about 260,000 clones, about 90% being singletons. Seattle's enrolled individuals joined amid active infection and were then monitored longitudinally.

The TCR sequence derives from a person under 35 with COVID-19, enrolled during active disease. Sample: peripheral blood. The chain is built from TRBV24-1 and TRBJ1-1; D is unclear. For the CDR3, the DNA is TGTGCCACCAGTGATGCCGGGACTGAAGCTTTCTTT. It encodes CATSDAGTEAFF.